This TCR beta chain was found in a study of shared clonotypes between healthy human individuals. Deletions cut 8 bases from V and 5 bases from J, with 13 bases between. Germline lookup yields CDR1 MNHEY and CDR2 SMNVEV (reference sequence). The CDR3 consists of 13 residues. Naive CD8 populations comprised CD45RO-negative cells positively selected for CCR7, excluding terminally differentiated effector memory CD45RA+ cells. Clones were read by immunoSEQ multiplex PCR, and TCRdb kept only the in-frame ones, dropping some. The data contain around 2,000,000 clones, just over 90% of them singletons. The J gene is TRBJ2-1, the V gene TRBV27; D is uncertain. Sequences were obtained from naive CD8+ T cells from PBMCs. The receptor comes from a man aged 18 to 30 in good health. Some clones in this sample may be carry-over from other donors' samples. The CDR3 DNA reads as TGTGCCAGCGGACCCCGGTCCAACAATGAGCAGTTCTTC. It specifies CASGPRSNNEQFF.